This T cell receptor (beta chain) came from a study of T cells in Graves' hyperthyroidism and ophthalmopathy. A patient was excluded if there was uncontrolled infection, other autoimmune disease, pregnancy or lactation. Thyroid ultrasound and orbital computed tomography, with clinical symptoms and serum thyroxine and TRAb, informed diagnoses. This clonotype showed up just a few times. The V end was cut by 5 bases, the J end by 6 bases, with 11 bases between. Germline CDR1 and CDR2: SGHAT and FQNNGV. The CDR3 runs to 13 residues. Authors of the study amplified TCR beta CDR3 regions from RNA transcripts. Initially, a first-round RT-PCR of the TCR CDR3 employed the HTBI primer set. TCRdb passed the multiplex PCR reads through MiXCR, listing each CDR3 protein once. Of about 500,000 distinct CDR3 sequences listed, approximately 15% are singletons.

The sample was blood. This TCR was recovered from a young woman with Graves' hyperthyroidism. The gene calls are TRBV11-2 and TRBJ2-4, with a tentative D call TRBD1 (6 bases). The CDR3 is CASSRDTRNIQYF. CDR3 nucleotides: TGTGCCAGCAGCAGGGACACCCGAAACATTCAGTACTTC.